What follows describes a single T cell receptor (beta chain). Authors' processing steps: Amplified reference gene primers provided the basis for estimating nucleated cell counts. The protocol was immunoSEQ multiplex PCR, while the TCRdb copy is restricted to in-frame clones and leaves out a portion. V and J calls and clone size are given by that table; D and trimming were obtained from the DNA. The data show approximately 200,000 clones, 70% to 90% seen once. This entry comes from a study of blood T cell repertoires in COVID-19. Overall study: There were acute and convalescent COVID-19 samples, and they came from the United States, Italy and Spain. PBMCs, B-cell-depleted T cells, or T cells were the source of the cDNA or gDNA that made up the material.

The germline V gene encodes CDR1 KGHDR and CDR2 SFDVKD. This CDR3 is built from 16 residues. V lost 3 bases and J lost 5; bases outside the gene matches: 9. The clonotype comes from a man aged 35 to 55 with acute or convalescent COVID-19. The sequenced sample consisted of peripheral blood. The chain is built from TRBV24-1 and TRBJ1-5; 7 bases line up with TRBD1. CDR3 in DNA: TGTGCCACCAGTGATGGAGGAGGGGGCATGGATCAGCCCCAGCATTTT. Amino acid sequence: CATSDGGGGMDQPQHF.